Each of the 27 T cell receptor beta chains below was sequenced from the same sample in a study of cytomegalovirus exposure and HLA in healthy donors. PCR primers comprised 60 Vbeta and 13 Jbeta primers. The method was immunoSEQ multiplex PCR; TCRdb's version includes in-frame clones alone and lacks a portion of them. There are more than 200,000 clones in the sample; about 80% occur only once, and roughly a sixth lies in the top ten. The sample consisted of PBMCs. These receptors were taken from a man in his forties in good health and CMV-seronegative.

This chain joins TRBV5-1 and TRBJ2-2, with 12 positions matching TRBD2. This CDR3 has 16 residues. CDR1 and CDR2 from the germline V gene are SGHRS and YFSETQ. V trimming: 1 base; J trimming: 4 bases; junction bases outside the gene matches: 2. The CDR3 region has the DNA TGCGCCAGCAGCTTGACTAGCGGGGGGCTCACCGGGGAGCTGTTTTTT. Residues: CASSLTSGGLTGELFF.

This clone came up a few times. This chain joins TRBV4-1 and TRBJ2-1; TRBD2 aligns across 7 bases. V was clipped by 0 bases and J by 3 bases; unmatched bases: 8. The CDR3 covers 17 residues. The V gene's germline CDR1 is MGHRA and CDR2 YSYEKL. The CDR3 is CASSQERGTNHYNEQFF. In DNA form, the CDR3 reads TGCGCCAGCAGCCAAGAACGCGGGACTAATCACTACAATGAGCAGTTCTTC.

The chain couples TRBV5-3 to TRBJ2-5; 9 bases are a match to TRBD2. TRBV5-3 is given ORF status, its function remaining uncertain. J gave up 1 base and V 6 bases, and 7 bases lay outside the gene matches. CDR3 size: 15 residues. The CDR3 DNA is TGTGCCAGAACCCCGCTAGCGGGGTCCCAAGAGACCCAGTACTTC. Translated: CARTPLAGSQETQYF.

CDR3 loop: CASSLAGGGDEQFF. The CDR3 nucleotides are TGTGCCAGCAGTTTAGCGGGAGGGGGGGATGAGCAGTTCTTC. V is TRBV6-1 and J is TRBJ2-1; 11 nucleotides align to TRBD2. Germline assignment: CDR1 MNHNS and CDR2 SASEGT. The CDR3 length is 14 residues. The ends lost 5 bases at V and 8 bases at J; junction bases unmatched: 5.

The chain joins TRBV19 to TRBJ2-3; the D gene is possibly TRBD2 (5 bases). Looked up from germline, CDR1 is LNHDA and CDR2 is SQIVND (reference sequence). V shed 6 bases and J shed 6 bases, with 16 bases lying between them. The CDR3 runs 14 residues. The CDR3 loop is CASRDKLVGDTQYF. DNA of the CDR3: TGTGCCAGTAGAGATAAACTAGTTGGGGATACGCAGTATTTT.

The gene calls are TRBV12-5 and TRBJ2-1, with 8 bases matching TRBD2. Germline CDR1 is LGHNT and CDR2 is FRNRAP. V shed 0 bases, J shed 4 bases, and the junction held 11 bases outside the gene matches. This CDR3 contains 18 residues. The CDR3 DNA reads as TGTGCTAGTGGTTTGGTACTAAGCGGACTAGCCATATACAATGAGCAGTTCTTC. Protein product: CASGLVLSGLAIYNEQFF.

The gene calls are TRBV7-9 and TRBJ2-1, with TRBD2 identical over 11 bases. Germline-derived CDR1 and CDR2 are SEHNR and FQNEAQ (reference sequence). The CDR3 contains 15 residues. Trimming removed 4 bases from V and 8 bases from J; junction bases left unmatched: 7. The CDR3 DNA reads as TGTGCCAGCAGCTCCCTACCGGGACTAGCGGATGAGCAGTTCTTC. Translated, it gives CASSSLPGLADEQFF. The entire variable domain, with the rest obtained from reference TRBV7-9 and TRBJ2-1, is as follows: DTGVSQNPRHKITKRGQNVTFRCDPISEHNRLYWYRQTLGQGPEFLTYFQNEAQLEKSRLLSDRFSAERPKGSFSTLEIQRTEQGDSAMYLCASSSLPGLADEQFFGPGTRLTVL.

The genes are TRBV19 and TRBJ2-1; D not certain. V lost 3 bases, J lost 9 bases, and 12 bases lay in between. CDR3 length: 13 amino acids. Germline CDR1 reads LNHDA; CDR2 reads SQIVND (reference sequence). The CDR3 bases are TGTGCCAGTAGTATCGCAGAGGTCAGTGAGCAGTTCTTC. It yields the protein CASSIAEVSEQFF.

V gene TRBV4-2 combines with J gene TRBJ2-3, with TRBD2 identical over 12 bases. The CDR3 spans 15 residues. V was clipped by 6 bases and J by 8 bases; unmatched bases: 9. The germline V gene encodes CDR1 LGHNA and CDR2 YNFKEQ. The chain's CDR3 is CASRHTSGGPITQYF. CDR3 nucleotide sequence: TGTGCCAGCAGACACACTAGCGGGGGGCCGATTACGCAGTATTTT.

The chain has TRBV9 and TRBJ1-2; D might be TRBD1 (6 bases). The germline V gene has CDR1 SGDLS and CDR2 YYNGEE. Deletions cut 0 bases from V and 2 bases from J, with 11 bases between. The CDR3 sequence is 15 residues long. This chain's CDR3 is CASSVAGHFNYGYTF. The CDR3 bases are TGTGCCAGCAGCGTAGCGGGACATTTCAACTATGGCTACACCTTC.

This chain's CDR3 is CASSKRLGEANSPLHF. The CDR3 DNA is TGTGCCAGCAGCAAACGCCTCGGGGAGGCTAATTCACCCCTCCACTTT. The chain carries TRBV2 and TRBJ1-6; D is unclear. Germline values: CDR1 SNHLY, CDR2 FYNNEI. The V gene lost 6 bases and the J gene lost 6 bases, with 18 bases spanning the gap. This CDR3 region has 16 residues. The full variable domain, rest sourced from reference TRBV2 and TRBJ1-6, is EPEVTQTPSHQVTQMGQEVILRCVPISNHLYFYWYRQILGQKVEFLVSFYNNEISEKSEIFDDQFSVERPDGSNFTLKIRSTKLEDSAMYFCASSKRLGEANSPLHFGNGTRLTVT.

This rearrangement joins TRBV7-2 to TRBJ1-5, with TRBD1 matching 8 bases. With V trimmed by 1 base and J by 2 bases, 10 bases remained unmatched. CDR1 and CDR2 (germline): SGHTA, FQGNSA. This CDR3 is 18 amino acids long. The CDR3 reads CASSLERTGIWGNQPQHF. Written as DNA, the CDR3 is TGTGCCAGCAGCTTAGAGAGGACAGGGATCTGGGGCAATCAGCCCCAGCATTTT.

The V call is TRBV7-9, the J call TRBJ2-1; the match to TRBD2 covers 9 bases. The germline V gene encodes CDR1 SEHNR and CDR2 FQNEAQ (reference sequence). Losses at the gene ends were 4 bases for V and 7 bases for J; bases not matched to a gene: 11. The CDR3 spans 16 residues. The CDR3, as DNA: TGTGCCAGCAGCTCACCCTTAGCGGGAGAGAGGAATGAGCAGTTCTTC. This gives the protein CASSSPLAGERNEQFF.

The chain links TRBV18 to TRBJ2-5; 7 positions match TRBD1. In germline, CDR1 is KGHSH, CDR2 LQKENI. This CDR3 has 16 residues. After removal of 0 bases from V and 1 base from J, the junction contained 5 bases not matched to a gene. CDR3 coding DNA: TGTGCCAGCTCACCACCGACAGGGAGTCCCCAAGAGACCCAGTACTTC. Its translation is CASSPPTGSPQETQYF.

V usage is TRBV7-9 and J usage is TRBJ2-1; possible D gene TRBD1, 7 bases. V was clipped by 1 base and J by 0 bases, with 13 bases between them. The CDR3 loop spans 17 amino acids. The germline V gene has CDR1 SEHNR and CDR2 FQNEAQ (reference sequence). The DNA for the CDR3 is TGTGCCAGCAGCTTAGAGGGCGGGACAGTCTCCTACAATGAGCAGTTCTTC. Its translation is CASSLEGGTVSYNEQFF.

This rearrangement joins TRBV18 to TRBJ2-3; the D is unclear. Germline lookup yields CDR1 KGHSH and CDR2 LQKENI. CDR3 length equals 14 residues. Trimming removed 3 bases from V and 1 base from J, with 8 bases in between. The CDR3: CASSPLPGTDTQYF. The CDR3 DNA is TGTGCCAGCTCACCCCTGCCAGGCACAGATACGCAGTATTTT.

A single count supports this clone. The rearrangement links TRBV4-3 to TRBJ2-7; weak D call: TRBD2 (6 bases). The V and J ends lost 4 bases and 4 bases respectively, with 11 bases between them. The CDR3 is made up of 13 amino acids. Germline loops: CDR1 LGHNA, CDR2 YSLEER. This CDR3 is CASSRAAGYEQYF. CDR3 coding DNA: TGCGCCAGCAGCCGGGCCGCGGGATACGAGCAGTACTTC.

The chain is built from TRBV5-1 and TRBJ2-7, with TRBD1 as a possible D gene (6 bases). Germline loops: CDR1 SGHRS, CDR2 YFSETQ. The CDR3 has 14 amino acids. Trimming stripped 4 bases from V and 2 bases from J, with 13 bases between. The CDR3 coding sequence is TGCGCCAGCAGCCCCACAGGGCCCCCCTACGAGCAGTACTTC. This sequence encodes CASSPTGPPYEQYF.

The chain recombines TRBV5-8 with TRBJ2-7; no reliable D call. The V gene's germline CDR1 is SGHTS and CDR2 YDEGEE. This CDR3 comprises 14 residues. The V end lost 2 bases, the J end lost 5 bases, and 14 bases lay between the germline ends. CDR3 in amino acids: CASSFYQRGNEQYF. The CDR3 bases are TGTGCCAGCAGCTTCTACCAGCGTGGCAACGAGCAGTACTTC.

V and J are TRBV18 and TRBJ2-2; 7 bases line up with TRBD1. CDR1 is KGHSH and CDR2 is LQKENI in the germline V gene. CDR3 length: 16 residues. Trimming took 3 bases from V and 6 from J; bases not matched to a gene: 10. The CDR3 loop reads CASSPSYRGTAGELFF. The CDR3 DNA reads TGTGCCAGCTCACCGTCGTACAGGGGAACGGCCGGGGAGCTGTTTTTT.

The chain joins TRBV27 to TRBJ1-2, with 8 nucleotides matching TRBD1. Germline V gives CDR1 MNHEY, CDR2 SMNVEV (reference sequence). The CDR3 extends over 17 amino acids. Unmatched junction bases numbered 11, after V lost 0 bases and J lost 5 bases. As DNA, the CDR3 is TGTGCCAGCAGTTTATCCCAGGGGGCTCCCTCCATATATGGCTACACCTTC. Its protein product is CASSLSQGAPSIYGYTF.

The chain is built from TRBV5-1 and TRBJ2-1, with 11 nucleotides matching TRBD2. Germline-derived CDR1 and CDR2 are SGHRS and YFSETQ. Trimming at V came to 4 bases and at J to 9 bases, leaving 9 bases not matched to a gene. The CDR3 totals 15 residues. The CDR3 loop reads CASSLSTSGMGEQFF. The DNA of the CDR3 is TGCGCCAGCAGCCTTTCGACTAGCGGGATGGGTGAGCAGTTCTTC.

This clone was seen a single time. V usage is TRBV7-8 and J usage is TRBJ2-2; 7 bases are a match to TRBD1. The germline gives CDR1 SGHVS, CDR2 FQNEAQ. The CDR3 length is 16 residues. The trim removed 6 bases at V and 0 bases at J, leaving 7 bases unmatched. The CDR3 loop reads CASRIPGTANTGELFF. The CDR3, as DNA: TGTGCCAGCAGGATACCCGGGACAGCGAACACCGGGGAGCTGTTTTTT. The whole variable domain, filled in from reference TRBV7-8 and TRBJ2-2, reads GAGVSQSPRYKVAKRGQDVALRCDPISGHVSLFWYQQALGQGPEFLTYFQNEAQLDKSGLPSDRFFAERPEGSVSTLKIQRTQQEDSAVYLCASRIPGTANTGELFFGEGSRLTVL.

This clone has more than one count but fewer than ten. This rearrangement joins TRBV4-1 to TRBJ2-1; 8 bases map to TRBD1. Germline CDR1 is MGHRA and CDR2 is YSYEKL. Trimming at V came to 4 bases and at J to 1 base, leaving 9 bases not matched to a gene. The CDR3 length is 17 residues. The CDR3 here is CASSPLITGGSYNEQFF. CDR3 nucleotides: TGCGCCAGCAGCCCCCTGATAACAGGGGGATCCTACAATGAGCAGTTCTTC.

This sequence joins TRBV30 and TRBJ2-2, with D hard to call. V was pared by 2 bases and J by 8 bases, with 6 bases between. The CDR3 contains 11 residues. Germline V CDR1 and CDR2: GTSNPN, SVGIG (reference sequence). The CDR3 loop is CAWSHSGELFF. The CDR3 DNA reads TGTGCCTGGAGTCACTCGGGGGAGCTGTTTTTT.

This clone has a handful of counts. The J gene is TRBJ1-1, the V gene TRBV10-3; no clear D. Trimming removed 0 bases from V and 7 bases from J, with 6 bases in between. CDR1 is ENHRY and CDR2 is SYGVKD in the germline V gene. The CDR3 covers 12 residues. CDR3 nucleotide sequence: TGTGCCATCAGTGAGTCGAGTATTGAAGCTTTCTTT. Amino acid sequence: CAISESSIEAFF.

In regard to this clone: The sample holds other DNA sequences that translate to the same CDR3. V and J are TRBV4-3 and TRBJ1-1, with D tentatively TRBD1 (6 bases). The CDR3 consists of 15 residues. The germline CDR1 and CDR2 sequences are LGHNA and YSLEER. With 0 bases removed from V and 5 bases from J, the gap between germline ends came to 13 bases. CDR3 nucleotides: TGCGCCAGCAGCCAAGATCTCGGCAGGGGTACTGAAGCTTTCTTT. Translating gives CASSQDLGRGTEAFF.